What follows is one TCR beta chain and its context. V dropped 6 bases and J dropped 3; count of bases not matched to a gene: 7. Germline V gene sequence: CDR1 MNHNY, CDR2 SVGAGI (reference sequence). The CDR3 has 15 amino acids. Measured with immunoSEQ multiplex PCR; TCRdb has only the in-frame clones, and not every one. The data show some 340,000 clones, around 84% seen once. The source of the sample is a study of blood T cell repertoires in COVID-19. Sequenced sample: peripheral blood. This chain uses TRBV6-6 with TRBJ2-7; 11 bases align to TRBD2. The TCR originated in a woman aged 18-30 years with acute or convalescent COVID-19. CDR3 residues: CASSHRLAGLYEQYF. CDR3 coding DNA: TGTGCCAGCAGCCATCGACTAGCGGGGCTCTACGAGCAGTACTTC.